This TCR beta chain was identified in a study of cytomegalovirus exposure and HLA in healthy donors. The germline V gene encodes CDR1 LNHNV and CDR2 YYDKDF (reference sequence). The CDR3 length is 15 residues. With 1 base clipped from V and 1 base from J, the junction kept 2 bases outside the gene matches. When sampled, the donors appeared nominally healthy, though they likely had unrecorded immune exposures. PCR amplification relied on 60 Vbeta primers (plus 13 Jbeta primers). Profiling relied on immunoSEQ multiplex PCR, and the TCRdb table lists in-frame clones only, not all of them. Its table lists 90,000 to 130,000 clones.

The specimen was PBMCs. The chain carries TRBV15 and TRBJ2-5; TRBD2 matches at 8 bases. The TCR originated in a man aged 25-45 years in good health and CMV-seronegative. CDR3: CATSRGAGGQETQYF. The CDR3 DNA is TGTGCCACCAGCAGAGGCGCGGGGGGCCAAGAGACCCAGTACTTC.